Listed below are T cell receptor beta chains from one sample, sequenced in a study of T-cell reconstitution after alpha-beta-depleted transplantation in children. TCRdb used MiXCR to reprocess the PCR reads, holding one entry per CDR3 protein. The data show about 600,000 distinct CDR3 sequences, 8% to 11% seen once. Sequencing used PBMCs from the stem cell graft donor, obtained from the stem cell graft. The receptors shown here come from a human donor who donated a stem cell graft to a child with acute myeloid leukemia. The CDR3 runs from the conserved cysteine through the conserved F or W. The order of the fields is D gene, V gene, clone size, J gene, CDR3 DNA, CDR3 protein. A D gene is named only where the DNA matches it firmly. Clone size is not always given. Where it is, it says once, few, many or a class for expanded clones.

NA	TRBV7-8	NA	TRBJ2-5	TGTGCCAGCAGCCTCCTGACAGGTTGGGGGACCCAGTACTTC	CASSLLTGWGTQYF
NA	TRBV25-1	NA	TRBJ2-3	TGTGCCAGCACCCCCTTCCGGGCGGGCACAGATACGCAGTATTTT	CASTPFRAGTDTQYF
TRBD2	TRBV29-1	few	TRBJ2-1	TGCAGCGCGGTGACTAGCGGGATATCCAATGAGCAGTTCTTC	CSAVTSGISNEQFF
TRBD2	TRBV29-1	NA	TRBJ2-3	TGCAGCGTTGATCCGGGAGGCGGGGATACGCAGTATTTT	CSVDPGGGDTQYF
TRBD1	TRBV13	many	TRBJ1-1	TGTGCCAGCAGCCCCCGTGGACAGGGGAAAGCTTTCTTT	CASSPRGQGKAFF
TRBD2	TRBV11-2	NA	TRBJ2-5	TGTGCCAGGAGCGAGCCGGGACTAGCGGGAGGCGGAAGAGAGACCCAGTACTTC	CARSEPGLAGGGRETQYF
TRBD1	TRBV29-1	many	TRBJ2-3	TGCAGCGTTGAAGATCTAGGAGGACAGGCAGATACGCAGTATTTT	CSVEDLGGQADTQYF
TRBD2	TRBV5-1	NA	TRBJ2-3	TGCGCCAGCAGCTGGGGGACTAGCGGGAGAGGGACGCAGTATTTT	CASSWGTSGRGTQYF
TRBD2	TRBV12-3/TRBV12-4	many	TRBJ2-3	TGTGCCAGCAGTTCGGGACTAGCCATAGCAGATACGCAGTATTTT	CASSSGLAIADTQYF
NA	TRBV2	NA	TRBJ2-7	TGTGCCAGCGCAAGGGGGGAGCAGTACTTC	CASARGEQYF
TRBD1	TRBV6-2/TRBV6-3	NA	TRBJ2-7	TGTGCCAGCAGTTATGACCCGACAGGGACCTCCTGGAACGAGCAGTACTTC	CASSYDPTGTSWNEQYF
NA	TRBV7-2	many	TRBJ2-2	TGTGCCAGCAGCTCTCGTATTAACACCGGGGAGCTGTTTTTT	CASSSRINTGELFF
TRBD2	TRBV6-1	few	TRBJ2-7	TGTGCCAGCGGCGGGACTAGCGGGAGACCACCCTACGAGCAGTACTTC	CASGGTSGRPPYEQYF
NA	TRBV12-3/TRBV12-4	NA	TRBJ2-2	TGTGCCAGCAGAATATTAGGGGGACACTACACCGGGGAGCTGTTTTTT	CASRILGGHYTGELFF
NA	TRBV7-2	NA	TRBJ2-7	TGTGCCAGCAGCCCCTATAAGGGGGAGCAGTACTTC	CASSPYKGEQYF
NA	TRBV19	many	TRBJ2-2	TGTGCCAGTAGTATCCCAGGGGGGACGAACACCGGGGAGCTGTTTTTT	CASSIPGGTNTGELFF
TRBD1	TRBV27	few	TRBJ2-1	TGTGCCAGCAGTCGAAAGGGGGCCGGGGCCTACAATGAGCAGTTCTTC	CASSRKGAGAYNEQFF
TRBD2	TRBV5-1	few	TRBJ2-4	TGCGCCAGCAGCTCCGGACTAGGTCTAGCCAAAAACATTCAGTACTTC	CASSSGLGLAKNIQYF
TRBD1	TRBV18	few	TRBJ1-4	TGTGCCAGCTCTTTGGACAGGGAAGAAAAACTGTTTTTT	CASSLDREEKLFF
NA	TRBV7-9	many	TRBJ2-5	TGTGCCAGCAGGTTCATGGGCCGGGGAGAGACCCAGTACTTC	CASRFMGRGETQYF
NA	TRBV12-3/TRBV12-4	few	TRBJ1-5	TGTGCCAGCAGTTTCTCGCGGAATCATCAGCCCCAGCATTTT	CASSFSRNHQPQHF
TRBD2	TRBV4-1	few	TRBJ2-1	TGCGCCAGCAGCCACGGACTAGCGCGAAACACATACAATGAGCAGTTCTTC	CASSHGLARNTYNEQFF
TRBD1	TRBV7-2	NA	TRBJ2-3	TGTGCCAGCAGCTGGGGACAGGGGGCGCCGGATACGCAGTATTTT	CASSWGQGAPDTQYF
NA	TRBV27	NA	TRBJ2-7	TGTGCCAGCAGTTCCTATTCGGGGGTCTCCTACGAGCAGTACTTC	CASSSYSGVSYEQYF
NA	TRBV9	many	TRBJ2-5	TGTGCCAGCAGCGTAGGAGGGGTCGTGCTGGGGGAGACCCAGTACTTC	CASSVGGVVLGETQYF
NA	TRBV2	few	TRBJ2-7	TGTGCCACCAAGGGCGGGACCTACGAGCAGTACTTC	CATKGGTYEQYF
TRBD1	TRBV20-1	NA	TRBJ2-1	TGCAGTGCTAGACCACCGGGACAGGGAAGAAGGTTCTTC	CSARPPGQGRRFF
TRBD1	TRBV7-3	NA	TRBJ2-5	TGTGCCAGCAGCTTAATGACAGGGGGCCGAGAGACCCAGTACTTC	CASSLMTGGRETQYF
NA	TRBV29-1	many	TRBJ2-7	TGCAGCGTTGCTAAGGGATCCTACGAGCAGTACTTC	CSVAKGSYEQYF
NA	TRBV7-9	few	TRBJ2-3	TGTGCCAGCAGCTTAGGGGCGAGTCAGGACACAGATACGCAGTATTTT	CASSLGASQDTDTQYF
TRBD1	TRBV5-4	few	TRBJ2-5	TGTGCCAGCAGCCCTCGTATGACAGGGGGCCGGGAGACCCAGTACTTC	CASSPRMTGGRETQYF
TRBD1	TRBV12-3/TRBV12-4	once	TRBJ2-7	TGTGCCAGCAGTCCCGGGACAGAGCTGGGCGAGCAGTACTTC	CASSPGTELGEQYF
TRBD1	TRBV29-1	NA	TRBJ1-1	TGCAGCGTTGAAGGTCGGGCCTCCGGACAGGCTGAAGCTTTCTTT	CSVEGRASGQAEAFF
TRBD1	TRBV5-1	NA	TRBJ2-2	TGCGCCAGCAGCTCCAGGACAGGGGGCACCGGGGAGCTGTTTTTT	CASSSRTGGTGELFF
NA	TRBV29-1	few	TRBJ1-5	TGCAGCGTTGAAGAGTCACAGGAGGGGAGGCATTTT	CSVEESQEGRHF
NA	TRBV29-1	many	TRBJ2-3	TGCAGCGTTGGAGGGGCCGGCGGAACAGATACGCAGTATTTT	CSVGGAGGTDTQYF
TRBD2	TRBV7-2	NA	TRBJ2-1	TGTGCCAGCAGCACCGGACTAGCTTCACAGGAGCAGTTCTTC	CASSTGLASQEQFF
TRBD1	TRBV20-1	many	TRBJ2-3	TGCACCGTGCGGCCAGGGGGCTTAGATACGCAGTATTTT	CTVRPGGLDTQYF
NA	TRBV12-3/TRBV12-4	many	TRBJ1-6	TGTGCCTCGTCGTCCGGGTTAACTTCACCCCTCCACTTT	CASSSGLTSPLHF
TRBD1	TRBV29-1	many	TRBJ2-7	TGCAGCGTTCGGGACAGTAGCTCCTACGAGCAGTACTTC	CSVRDSSSYEQYF
TRBD1	TRBV7-9	NA	TRBJ2-7	TGTGCCAGCAGCGGAGAGGACAGGGGAGCCTACGAGCAGTACTTC	CASSGEDRGAYEQYF
TRBD1	TRBV12-3/TRBV12-4	few	TRBJ1-2	TGTGCCAGCAGTCACGCCGGGACAGTGAACTATGGCTACACCTTC	CASSHAGTVNYGYTF
TRBD2	TRBV28	few	TRBJ2-3	TGTGCCAGCAGCATTACCGGGGGGGGATACACAGATACGCAGTATTTT	CASSITGGGYTDTQYF
TRBD2	TRBV7-6	many	TRBJ2-3	TGTGCCAGCAGCTACGGGGGGGATTTAGATACGCAGTATTTT	CASSYGGDLDTQYF
TRBD2	TRBV29-1	few	TRBJ2-7	TGCAGCGTTACTAGCGGGAATGCCTACGAGCAGTACTTC	CSVTSGNAYEQYF
TRBD2	TRBV5-1	NA	TRBJ2-1	TGCGCCAGCAGCACCGGACTAGCGGGAGGAAATTACAATGAGCAGTTCTTC	CASSTGLAGGNYNEQFF
NA	TRBV20-1	NA	TRBJ1-6	TGCAGTGCTAGTAGCCCAGGGCAGAATTCACCCCTCCACTTT	CSASSPGQNSPLHF